What follows is one TCR beta chain and its context. The length of the CDR3 is 10 residues. The V gene's germline CDR1 is SNHLY and CDR2 FYNNEI. Trimming removed 3 bases at V and 14 bases at J, with 8 bases between. This sample is drawn from a study of blood T cells in healthy people across ages. The authors ran a second PCR of about 7 to 11 cycles using a sample-barcoded 5' primer and a J-beta primer mix. TCRdb ran MiXCR on the 5' RACE reads and lists one entry per CDR3 protein. The repertoire has around 1.5 million distinct CDR3 sequences, roughly 40% of them found once; the top ten carry roughly 7.7%.

The sequence came from a woman in her late teens or twenties in good health. The chain carries TRBV2 and TRBJ2-1; tentative D call: TRBD2 (5 bases). The sample comprised blood. In nucleotides, the CDR3 is TGTGCCAGCAGTGATAAGAGGGAGTTCTTC. Protein product: CASSDKREFF.